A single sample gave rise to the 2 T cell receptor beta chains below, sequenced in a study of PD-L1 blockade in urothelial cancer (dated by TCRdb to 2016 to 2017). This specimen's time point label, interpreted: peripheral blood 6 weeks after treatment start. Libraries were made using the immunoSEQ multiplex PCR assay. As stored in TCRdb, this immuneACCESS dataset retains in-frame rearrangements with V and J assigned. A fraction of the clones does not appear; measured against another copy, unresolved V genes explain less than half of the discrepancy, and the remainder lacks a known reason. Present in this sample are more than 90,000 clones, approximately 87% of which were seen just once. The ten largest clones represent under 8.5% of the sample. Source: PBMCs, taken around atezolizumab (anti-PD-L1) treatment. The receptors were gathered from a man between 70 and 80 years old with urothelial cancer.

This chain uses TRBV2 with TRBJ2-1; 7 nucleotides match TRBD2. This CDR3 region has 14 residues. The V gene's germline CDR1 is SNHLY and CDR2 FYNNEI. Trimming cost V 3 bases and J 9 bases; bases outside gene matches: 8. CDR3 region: CASSDRTRVSEQFF. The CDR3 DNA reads TGTGCCAGCAGTGACAGGACTAGAGTGAGTGAGCAGTTCTTC. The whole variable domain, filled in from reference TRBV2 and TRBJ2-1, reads EPEVTQTPSHQVTQMGQEVILRCVPISNHLYFYWYRQILGQKVEFLVSFYNNEISEKSEIFDDQFSVERPDGSNFTLKIRSTKLEDSAMYFCASSDRTRVSEQFFGPGTRLTVL.

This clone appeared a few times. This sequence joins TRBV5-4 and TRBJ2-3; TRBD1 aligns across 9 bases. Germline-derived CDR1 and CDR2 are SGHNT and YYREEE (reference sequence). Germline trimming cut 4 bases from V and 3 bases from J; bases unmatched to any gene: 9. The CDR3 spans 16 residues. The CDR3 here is CASSPTGTGSTDTQYF. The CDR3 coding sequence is TGTGCCAGCAGCCCTACCGGGACAGGGTCTACAGATACGCAGTATTTT.